This TCR beta chain was obtained from a study of cytomegalovirus exposure and HLA in healthy donors. The study's findings and limits: A later analysis reported that several of the most significant clusters appeared to be linked to common viral pathogens, among them Epstein-Barr virus.

V was cut by 4 bases and J by 3 bases, with 12 bases left in between. The CDR3 contains 14 residues. Per germline, CDR1 KGHSH and CDR2 LQKENI. PCR used 60 Vbeta primers and 13 Jbeta primers. Only in-frame clones appear in the TCRdb table, and some are missing; sequencing was by immunoSEQ multiplex PCR. The data hold under 200,000 clones, with less than 80% observed a single time. A note on this clone: What it binds is unknown.

The sample taken for sequencing was PBMCs. The source of this sequence is a man between 35 and 55 years old in good health and CMV-seronegative. The genes are TRBV18 and TRBJ1-2; possibly TRBD1 for D (6 bases). DNA of the CDR3: TGTGCCAGCTCACAACAGGGTTATTACTATGGCTACACCTTC. Amino acids: CASSQQGYYYGYTF.